This note documents a single TCR beta chain sequence. Its specific antigen is unknown. Qualities for individual bases were not recorded, and no much larger clone is one base off. The library was built by means of the immunoSEQ multiplex PCR assay. RNA was extracted from all samples and reverse transcribed into cDNA, which served as template for TCR sequencing. First-strand cDNA was synthesized using SuperScript III with a 2:1 mix of oligo-dT and random hexamers. A synthetic immune receptor repertoire was used to measure amplification bias, and any remaining bias was corrected computationally. On the study's bioinformatics: Raw reads were preprocessed to remove errors, and CDR3 was defined according to IMGT conventions as the region from the conserved cysteine to phenylalanine. Clonality was calculated as 1 minus Shannon entropy normalized by log2 of the number of productive unique TCRs. CD4 or CD8 identity of scalp clones was inferred by cross-referencing scalp TCRbeta sequences with sorted blood CD4 and CD8 repertoires. TCRdb re-hosts the immuneACCESS table, in-frame sequences only. Its copies lack some clones; in the studies checked, an unresolved V gene accounts for under half of them, and the cause for the rest is not known. For V, J and clone size, that table is used; D and trimming come from the DNA. The sample data list some 130,000 clones, and roughly three fifths of these were observed just once. The top ten constitute 5% to 7% of the sample.

This entry belongs to a study of CD8+ T cells in alopecia areata (dated by TCRdb to the late 2010s). Notes on the research overall: The treated patients, all with moderate-to-severe alopecia areata, were enrolled in an open-label pilot trial of oral tofacitinib given at 5 to 10 mg twice daily. Tofacitinib was administered for 6 to 18 months, and 6 months of follow-up off drug were then conducted to assess delayed response and recurrence. High-throughput TCRbeta sequencing was used to examine T cell clonal expansion in alopecia areata in both the C3H/HeJ mouse model and human patients. Scalp tissue and sorted CD4+ and CD8+ peripheral blood T cells from patchy and totalis/universalis alopecia areata patients and from healthy controls were covered by human TCRbeta sequencing. Patients on tofacitinib were biopsied at baseline and after 4 and 24 weeks of treatment, and several of the patients also had a later scalp biopsy. Scalp clonality was compared among normal scalp (n=4), patchy alopecia areata scalp (n=8), and alopecia totalis/universalis scalp (n=8). The RNA source kit depended on sample type: the PAXgene miRNA kit for fixed scalp, the miRNeasy kit for PBMCs, and the RNeasy kit for mouse skin. Amplification of TCRbeta CDR3 regions was done by immunoSEQ multiplex PCR using 35 Vbeta forward primers and 13 Jbeta reverse primers. The paper as a whole reports these results and caveats: Shared TCR sequences between patients were less evident than in mice, which may be partly attributable to HLA diversity in the patient population. Scalp TCR repertoire analysis is complicated because resident alphabeta T cells in normal human skin are also sequenced, whereas mouse skin is dominated by gammadelta T cells. Compared with normal scalp, lesional scalp had higher clonality and more expanded CD8+ clones, particularly in alopecia totalis/universalis, a pattern that suggests antigenic drive.

Per the publication, the time point label means: baseline before oral tofacitinib. Lesional scalp punch biopsies and peripheral blood were obtained from alopecia areata patients. PBMCs were isolated by density centrifugation and stained for CD3, CD4 and CD8, after which CD4+ and CD8+ T cells were sorted on a FACSAria. CDR1 and CDR2 (LNHNV, YYDKDF) derive from the germline V gene (reference sequence). Including cysteine and phenylalanine, the CDR3 has 15 amino acids. Only CDR3 DNA is held: 45 bases, read in frame from base 1. V is trimmed back by 5 bases and J by 0 bases, and the junction contains 6 bases that no gene match accounts for.

The sample consisted of CD4+ T cells sorted from blood, taken at week 0. This clonotype was obtained from a human donor with alopecia areata. This receptor chain uses TRBV15 and TRBJ2-7, with 8 bases aligning to TRBD2. The nucleotides are TGTGCCACCAGCTTCGGGAGGGGCGGCTCCTACGAGCAGTACTTC. The resulting protein is CATSFGRGGSYEQYF.